The present T cell receptor beta chain was sequenced within a study of blood T cell repertoires in COVID-19. Unmatched junction bases numbered 12, after V lost 7 bases and J lost 5 bases. Germline V gene sequence: CDR1 MNHEY, CDR2 SVGAGI. The CDR3 spans 15 residues. Sequencing used immunoSEQ multiplex PCR; TCRdb keeps in-frame clones, though not all of them. Of around 150,000 clones listed, roughly 77% are singletons. This chain connects TRBV6-5 to TRBJ1-1, with 8 bases lining up with TRBD1. Sequenced: peripheral blood. The TCR originated in a man in his 60s with acute or convalescent COVID-19. The CDR3 nucleotides read TGTGCCAGCACCAATACGGGACAGGAGGCGACTGAAGCTTTCTTT. Translating it yields CASTNTGQEATEAFF.